This is a list of T cell receptor beta chains from one sample in a study of regulatory T cells in long-lasting Graves disease. TCRdb redid the calling of the multiplex PCR reads with MiXCR, one entry per CDR3 protein. The sample holds approximately 400,000 distinct CDR3 sequences; approximately 15% are singletons and the top ten take about 8.2%. This sample also appeared in a second study, on T cells in Graves' hyperthyroidism and ophthalmopathy.

Source: peripheral blood mononuclear cells (PBMCs), taken at new diagnosis, from a patient treated with antithyroid drugs. Source of these receptors: a woman between 40 and 50 years old with Graves disease. Both conserved end residues are part of each CDR3. The order of the fields is clone size, V gene, J gene, D gene, CDR3 DNA, CDR3 protein. D genes are given only for firm matches. A clone size is listed for some rows: how often the clone was seen (once, few, many), or a class if it is expanded.

many	TRBV2	TRBJ2-3	-	TGTGCCAGCAGTGGACTGAGGTCCAGCGGCCGCACAGATACGCAGTATTTT	CASSGLRSSGRTDTQYF
many	TRBV9	TRBJ2-1	TRBD2	TGTGCCAGCGGAATAGCGGGAGGTTACAATGAGCAGTTCTTC	CASGIAGGYNEQFF
once	TRBV2	TRBJ2-3	-	TGTGCCAGCACCAAGGACTCGAACACAGATACGCAGTATTTT	CASTKDSNTDTQYF
many	TRBV30	TRBJ2-2	-	TGTGCCTGGAAGTTCCCCGACACCGGGGAGCTGTTTTTT	CAWKFPDTGELFF
many	TRBV5-1	TRBJ2-7	-	TGCGCCAGCAGCGGGGGTGGTGGAGTCCACGAGCAGTACTTC	CASSGGGGVHEQYF
few	TRBV12-3/TRBV12-4	TRBJ2-5	TRBD1	TGTGCCAGCAGTTTAGAGGCAAGGGGGCCGACCCAGTACTTC	CASSLEARGPTQYF
many	TRBV9	TRBJ2-1	TRBD2	TGTGCCAGCAGCGTAGTGACTAGCGGGATCAATGAGCAGTTCTTC	CASSVVTSGINEQFF
many	TRBV9	TRBJ1-5	-	TGTGCCAGCAGCGTCGGGGAGTATCAGCCCCAGCATTTT	CASSVGEYQPQHF
many	TRBV5-5	TRBJ2-3	-	TGTGCCAGCAGCTACGACAACCCAGATACGCAGTATTTT	CASSYDNPDTQYF
-	TRBV7-2	TRBJ1-3	-	TGTGCCAGCAGCCCCATAGGGTTCTCTGGAAACACCATATATTTT	CASSPIGFSGNTIYF
many	TRBV6-1	TRBJ1-6	TRBD1	TGTGCCACCGGACAGGGTGATTCACCCCTCCACTTT	CATGQGDSPLHF
-	TRBV6-2/TRBV6-3	TRBJ2-1	-	TGTGCCAGCAGTTACACGGAGTACAATGAGCAGTTCTTC	CASSYTEYNEQFF
many	TRBV5-1	TRBJ2-5	-	TGCGCCAGCAGCTTGGTTCCCGGGATCGGTGAGACCCAGTACTTC	CASSLVPGIGETQYF
-	TRBV20-1	TRBJ1-4	TRBD1	TGCAGTGCAAGGGACAGGGGCTCTCTACTAGCTAATGAAAAACTGTTTTTT	CSARDRGSLLANEKLFF
many	TRBV11-2	TRBJ1-1	-	TGTGCCAGCAGCCTATGGTACTCGACGGGCGGTACTGAAGCTTTCTTT	CASSLWYSTGGTEAFF
-	TRBV20-1	TRBJ2-1	TRBD2	TGCAGTGCTAGGGGACTATCTTCCTTTGAGCAGTTCTTC	CSARGLSSFEQFF
few	TRBV9	TRBJ2-6	TRBD2	TGTGCCAGCAGTTTCGGGGGGGCTGGGGCCAACGTCCTGACTTTC	CASSFGGAGANVLTF
once	TRBV12-3/TRBV12-4	TRBJ2-5	TRBD1	TGTGCCAGCAGTACCCGGACAGGGGGCCGGGAGACCCAGTACTTC	CASSTRTGGRETQYF
-	TRBV6-1	TRBJ1-1	TRBD1	TGTGCCAGCGTACCCCGGGACAGGGTCACTGAAGCTTTCTTT	CASVPRDRVTEAFF
-	TRBV20-1	TRBJ2-1	-	TGCAGTGCTAGAGAAGCCAGTGGGGCACCCGAGCAGTTCTTC	CSAREASGAPEQFF
many	TRBV27	TRBJ1-2	TRBD1	TGTGCCAGCAGTCGTACGGACAGGGGGGGCCATGGCTACACCTTC	CASSRTDRGGHGYTF
few	TRBV25-1	TRBJ2-5	-	TGTGCCAGCAGTGTCAGGGAATTGGAGACCCAGTACTTC	CASSVRELETQYF
few	TRBV12-3/TRBV12-4	TRBJ2-2	-	TGTGCCAGCATCAAACCCGACTCGATTTCGAACACCGGGGAGCTGTTTTTT	CASIKPDSISNTGELFF
few	TRBV12-3/TRBV12-4	TRBJ2-1	TRBD1	TGTGCCAGCAGTCGGGACAGGGTATTCAATGAGCAGTTCTTC	CASSRDRVFNEQFF
many	TRBV11-1	TRBJ1-5	-	TGTGCCAGCAGCCCACGTTTGGACAGCCGGAGTGTATATAGCAATCAGCCCCAGCATTTT	CASSPRLDSRSVYSNQPQHF
many	TRBV28	TRBJ1-5	-	TGTGCCAGTTTAAGTAGGGATCAGCCCCAGCATTTT	CASLSRDQPQHF
many	TRBV11-2	TRBJ2-2	-	TGTGCCAGCAGCTTAATCAGGACGGGACACACCGGGGAGCTGTTTTTT	CASSLIRTGHTGELFF
few	TRBV29-1	TRBJ1-2	TRBD1	TGCAGCGTTGATCCCCTCGGCACAGGGGACTATGGCTACACCTTC	CSVDPLGTGDYGYTF
many	TRBV10-3	TRBJ2-1	TRBD2	TGTGCCGCGCGAGCGGGAGGGGAGTACAATGAGCAGTTCTTC	CAARAGGEYNEQFF
many	TRBV5-6	TRBJ2-1	-	TGTGCCAGCAGCTTGACCTATTACAATGAGCAGTTCTTC	CASSLTYYNEQFF
many	TRBV11-2	TRBJ2-1	TRBD1	TGTGCCAGCACACAGAACAGGGGGCTGGGCAATGAGCAGTTCTTC	CASTQNRGLGNEQFF
-	TRBV27	TRBJ2-7	-	TGTGCCAGCAGTTTAACGGGGACGGATGACTCCTACGAGCAGTACTTC	CASSLTGTDDSYEQYF
many	TRBV27	TRBJ2-2	-	TGTGCCAGCAGTTTATTCGGGGAGGGGGAGCTGTTTTTT	CASSLFGEGELFF
many	TRBV27	TRBJ2-3	TRBD2	TGTGCCAGCAGTTCCCGGGGGCTGAAGCGGGAGTTCGAAGATACGCAGTATTTT	CASSSRGLKREFEDTQYF
many	TRBV18	TRBJ2-3	TRBD2	TGTGCCAGCCTCGGACTAGCGGGAGATACGCAGTATTTT	CASLGLAGDTQYF
many	TRBV3-1	TRBJ1-3	-	TGTGCCAGCAGCCGCTCTGGAAACACCATATATTTT	CASSRSGNTIYF
few	TRBV6-1	TRBJ2-3	TRBD2	TGTGCCAGTACTAGCGACCCCACAGATACGCAGTATTTT	CASTSDPTDTQYF
-	TRBV27	TRBJ2-7	-	TGTGCCAGCAGCAAGTCTTGGGACGTCGGGGGTTACGAGCAGTACTTC	CASSKSWDVGGYEQYF
-	TRBV27	TRBJ2-7	TRBD2	TGTGCCAGCAGTTTATCCATGGGAGGGTACGAGCAGTACTTC	CASSLSMGGYEQYF
few	TRBV2	TRBJ2-1	TRBD2	TGTGCCAGCAGAGGGACTAGCGGGAGTGTGCTCTTC	CASRGTSGSVLF